This passage covers 9 T cell receptor beta chains from one sample sequenced in a study of CD8 T cells in Susac syndrome. Random hexamers were used to reverse transcribe the RNA input (roughly 0.5 to 1 ug). TCRdb reanalysed the immunoSEQ multiplex PCR reads using MiXCR and keeps one entry per CDR3 protein. The sample has about 120,000 distinct CDR3 sequences; roughly 92% are singletons. The sequencing sample was made of CD4+ T cells from PBMCs. Source of these receptors: a human donor in good health.

V gene TRBV5-1 combines with J gene TRBJ2-3; 12 bases align to TRBD2. J lost 8 bases, V lost 1 base, and 8 bases had no gene match. The CDR3 runs 16 residues. Germline V gene sequence: CDR1 SGHRS, CDR2 YFSETQ. The CDR3 DNA reads TGCGCCAGCAGCTTGACGACTAGCGGGAGAGGCCCTACGCAGTATTTT. Translated: CASSLTTSGRGPTQYF.

The genes are TRBV7-2 and TRBJ2-5, with D perhaps TRBD2 (5 bases). The germline V and J ends were trimmed by 3 bases and 4 bases, with 6 bases remaining between them. The germline gives CDR1 SGHTA, CDR2 FQGNSA. The CDR3 covers 12 residues. This chain's CDR3 is CASSLEAETQYF. DNA of the CDR3: TGTGCCAGCAGCTTGGAGGCAGAGACCCAGTACTTC.

CDR3 loop: CASSQDPDVYYEQYF. CDR3 DNA: TGTGCCAGCAGCCAAGATCCGGACGTTTACTACGAGCAGTACTTC. V and J are TRBV3-1 and TRBJ2-7; D call uncertain. Germline V lookup: CDR1 LGHDT, CDR2 YNNKEL (reference sequence). This CDR3 spans 15 amino acids. V was pared by 0 bases and J by 3 bases, with 12 bases between.

The rearrangement joins TRBV3-1 to TRBJ1-1; possibly TRBD1 for D (6 bases). CDR3 length: 17 residues. The germline V gene has CDR1 LGHDT and CDR2 YNNKEL (reference sequence). V was shortened by 4 bases and J by 0 bases, with 18 bases between the two germline ends. DNA for the CDR3: TGTGCCAGCAGCCCCCCGGGGGGCCATGCCATGAACACTGAAGCTTTCTTT. Translating it yields CASSPPGGHAMNTEAFF.

This chain's CDR3 is CASSLRRTNTEAFF. CDR3 nucleotides: TGTGCCAGTAGTCTTCGACGGACGAACACTGAAGCTTTCTTT. The V call is TRBV19, the J call TRBJ1-1, with D hard to call. CDR1 is LNHDA, CDR2 SQIVND, per germline (reference sequence). The CDR3 consists of 14 residues. With 5 bases removed from V and 1 base from J, the gap between germline ends came to 11 bases.

This clonotype occurred once. CDR3 amino acids: CAGGLPSTDTQYF. CDR3 DNA: TGTGCCGGAGGACTACCTAGCACAGATACGCAGTATTTT. This sequence joins TRBV7-9 and TRBJ2-3, with D perhaps matching TRBD2 (6 bases). The CDR3 is 13 residues long. The V gene lost 11 bases and the J gene lost 0 bases, with 12 bases spanning the gap. Germline V CDR1 and CDR2: SEHNR, FQNEAQ (reference sequence).

V and J are TRBV5-1 and TRBJ2-2; D perhaps matches TRBD2 (5 bases). With 0 bases removed from V and 3 bases from J, the gap between germline ends came to 9 bases. The V gene's germline CDR1 is SGHRS and CDR2 YFSETQ. The CDR3 has 15 amino acids. CDR3 sequence: CASSLAGKDTGELFF. The CDR3 DNA follows: TGCGCCAGCAGCTTGGCGGGGAAGGACACCGGGGAGCTGTTTTTT. The variable domain in full, completed from reference TRBV5-1 and TRBJ2-2, reads KAGVTQTPRYLIKTRGQQVTLSCSPISGHRSVSWYQQTPGQGLQFLFEYFSETQRNKGNFPGRFSGRQFSNSRSEMNVSTLELGDSALYLCASSLAGKDTGELFFGEGSRLTVL.

The rearrangement links TRBV6-6 to TRBJ1-5; 8 bases agree with TRBD1. With 2 bases clipped from V and 4 bases from J, the junction kept 4 bases outside the gene matches. From germline, CDR1 is MNHNY and CDR2 SVGAGI (reference sequence). There are 15 residues in the CDR3. The DNA for the CDR3 is TGTGCCAGCAGTTACGCCCAGGGGGCAAATCAGCCCCAGCATTTT. Its protein is CASSYAQGANQPQHF.

This clonotype has just one count. The chain links TRBV29-1 to TRBJ2-5; the match to TRBD2 covers 10 bases. The length of the CDR3 is 13 residues. V trimming: 5 bases; J trimming: 5 bases; junction bases outside the gene matches: 5. Germline V gene data show CDR1 as SQVTM and CDR2 as ANQGSEA. CDR3 in DNA: TGCAGCGTTCCTGTGGGACTAGCGGAGACCCAGTACTTC. It is translated as CSVPVGLAETQYF.